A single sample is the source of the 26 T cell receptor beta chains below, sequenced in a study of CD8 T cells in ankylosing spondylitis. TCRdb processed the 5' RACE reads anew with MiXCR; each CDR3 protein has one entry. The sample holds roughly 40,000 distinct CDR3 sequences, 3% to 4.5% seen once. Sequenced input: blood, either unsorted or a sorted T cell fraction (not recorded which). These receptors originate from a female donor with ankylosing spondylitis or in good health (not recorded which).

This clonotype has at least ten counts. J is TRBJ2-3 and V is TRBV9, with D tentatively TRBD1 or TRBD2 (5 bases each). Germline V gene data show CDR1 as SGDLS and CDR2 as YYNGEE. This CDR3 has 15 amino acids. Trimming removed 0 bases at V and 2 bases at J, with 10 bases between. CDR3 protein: CASSVVGDPTDTQYF. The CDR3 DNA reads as TGTGCCAGCAGCGTAGTAGGGGACCCCACAGATACGCAGTATTTT. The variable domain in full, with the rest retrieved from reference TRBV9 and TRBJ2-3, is DSGVTQTPKHLITATGQRVTLRCSPRSGDLSVYWYQQSLDQGLQFLIQYYNGEERAKGNILERFSAQQFPDLHSELNLSSLELGDSALYFCASSVVGDPTDTQYFGPGTRLTVL.

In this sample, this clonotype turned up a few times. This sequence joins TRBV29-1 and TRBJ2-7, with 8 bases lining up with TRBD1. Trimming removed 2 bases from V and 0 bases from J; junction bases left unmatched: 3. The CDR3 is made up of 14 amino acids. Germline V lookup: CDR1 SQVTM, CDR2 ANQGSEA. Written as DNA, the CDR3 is TGCAGCGTTGAAAGGCAGGGGGCCTCCTACGAGCAGTACTTC. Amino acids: CSVERQGASYEQYF.

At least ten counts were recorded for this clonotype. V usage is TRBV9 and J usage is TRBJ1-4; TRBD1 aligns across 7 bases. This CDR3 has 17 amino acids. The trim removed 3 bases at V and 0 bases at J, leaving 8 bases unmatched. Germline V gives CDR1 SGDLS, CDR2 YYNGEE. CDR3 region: CASSGGTARATNEKLFF. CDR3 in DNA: TGTGCCAGCAGCGGCGGGACAGCAAGGGCAACTAATGAAAAACTGTTTTTT. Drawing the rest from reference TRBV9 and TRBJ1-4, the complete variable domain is DSGVTQTPKHLITATGQRVTLRCSPRSGDLSVYWYQQSLDQGLQFLIQYYNGEERAKGNILERFSAQQFPDLHSELNLSSLELGDSALYFCASSGGTARATNEKLFFGSGTQLSVL.

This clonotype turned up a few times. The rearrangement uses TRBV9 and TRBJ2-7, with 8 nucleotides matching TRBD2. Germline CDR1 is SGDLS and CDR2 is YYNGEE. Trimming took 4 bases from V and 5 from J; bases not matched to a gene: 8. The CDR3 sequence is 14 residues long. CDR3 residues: CASSPRTSSDEQYF. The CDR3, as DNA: TGTGCCAGCAGCCCCCGGACTAGCTCGGACGAGCAGTACTTC.

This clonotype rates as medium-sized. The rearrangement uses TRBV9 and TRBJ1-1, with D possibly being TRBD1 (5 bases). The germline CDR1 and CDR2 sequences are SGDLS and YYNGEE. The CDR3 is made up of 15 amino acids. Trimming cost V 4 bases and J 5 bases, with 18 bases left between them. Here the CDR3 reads CASSPVPGRETEAFF. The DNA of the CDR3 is TGTGCCAGCAGCCCCGTTCCAGGGAGGGAAACTGAAGCTTTCTTT.

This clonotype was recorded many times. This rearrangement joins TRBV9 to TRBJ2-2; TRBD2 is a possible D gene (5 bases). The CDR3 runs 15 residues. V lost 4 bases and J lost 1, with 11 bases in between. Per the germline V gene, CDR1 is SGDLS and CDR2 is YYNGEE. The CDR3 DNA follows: TGTGCCAGCAGCCCACTAGGGTGGAACACCGGGGAGCTGTTTTTT. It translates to CASSPLGWNTGELFF.

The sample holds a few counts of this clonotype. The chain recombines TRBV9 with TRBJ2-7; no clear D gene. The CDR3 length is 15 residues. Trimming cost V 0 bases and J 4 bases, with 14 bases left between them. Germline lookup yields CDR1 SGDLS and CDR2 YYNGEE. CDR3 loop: CASSVESSWIYEQYF. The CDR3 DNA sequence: TGTGCCAGCAGCGTAGAGTCCTCCTGGATTTACGAGCAGTACTTC.

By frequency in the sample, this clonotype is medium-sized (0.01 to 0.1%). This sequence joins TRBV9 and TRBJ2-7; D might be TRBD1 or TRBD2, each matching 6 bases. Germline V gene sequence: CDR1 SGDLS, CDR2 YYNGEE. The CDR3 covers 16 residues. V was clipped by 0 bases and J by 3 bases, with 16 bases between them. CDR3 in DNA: TGTGCCAGCAGCGTAGAGGGGGGAGGCTCCCTCTACGAGCAGTACTTC. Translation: CASSVEGGGSLYEQYF.

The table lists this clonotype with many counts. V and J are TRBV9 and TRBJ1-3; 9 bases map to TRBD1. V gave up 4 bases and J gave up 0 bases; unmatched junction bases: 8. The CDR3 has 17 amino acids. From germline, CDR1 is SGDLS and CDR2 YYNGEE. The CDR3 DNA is TGTGCCAGCAGCACTACAGGGGGCCCGAACTCTGGAAACACCATATATTTT. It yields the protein CASSTTGGPNSGNTIYF.

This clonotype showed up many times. The CDR3 spells CASSPHRTVNYGYTF. CDR3 in DNA: TGTGCCAGCAGCCCCCATAGGACAGTTAACTATGGCTACACCTTC. The chain uses TRBV9 and TRBJ1-2; weak D call: TRBD1 (6 bases). The CDR3 consists of 15 residues. V was cut by 4 bases and J by 1 base, with 14 bases left in between. Germline-derived CDR1 and CDR2 are SGDLS and YYNGEE.

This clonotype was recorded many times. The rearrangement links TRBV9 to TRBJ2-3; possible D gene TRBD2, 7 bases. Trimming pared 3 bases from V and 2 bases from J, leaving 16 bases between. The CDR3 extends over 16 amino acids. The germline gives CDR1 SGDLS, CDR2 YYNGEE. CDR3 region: CASSEVGGGPTDTQYF. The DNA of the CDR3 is TGTGCCAGCAGCGAGGTGGGGGGGGGCCCCACAGATACGCAGTATTTT.

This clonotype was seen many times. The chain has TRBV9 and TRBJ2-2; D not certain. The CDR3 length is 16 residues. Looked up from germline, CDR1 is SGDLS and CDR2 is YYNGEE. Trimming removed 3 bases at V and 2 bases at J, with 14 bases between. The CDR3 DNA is TGTGCCAGCAGCGCCCAACCGGGTGCAAACACCGGGGAGCTGTTTTTT. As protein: CASSAQPGANTGELFF.

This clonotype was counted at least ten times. For the CDR3, the DNA is TGTGCCAGCAGCGTACTAGGGAGCACCACAGATACGCAGTATTTT. It codes for CASSVLGSTTDTQYF. The chain joins TRBV9 to TRBJ2-3; perhaps TRBD2 as D (5 bases). The germline gives CDR1 SGDLS, CDR2 YYNGEE. Between the trimmed V and J ends, which lost 1 base and 2 bases, there was a span of 11 bases. This CDR3 is 15 amino acids long.

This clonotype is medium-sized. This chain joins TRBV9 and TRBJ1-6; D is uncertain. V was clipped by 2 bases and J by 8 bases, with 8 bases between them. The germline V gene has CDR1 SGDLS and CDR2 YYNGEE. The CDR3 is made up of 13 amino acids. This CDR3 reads CASSVNTDSPLHF. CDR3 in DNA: TGTGCCAGCAGCGTTAACACCGATTCACCCCTCCACTTT.

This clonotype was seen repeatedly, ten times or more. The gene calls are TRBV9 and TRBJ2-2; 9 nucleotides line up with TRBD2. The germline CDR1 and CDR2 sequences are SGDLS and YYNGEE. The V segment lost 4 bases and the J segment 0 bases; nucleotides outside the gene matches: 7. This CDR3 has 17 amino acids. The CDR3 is CASSPSIAGANTGELFF. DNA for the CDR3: TGTGCCAGCAGCCCATCGATAGCGGGGGCGAACACCGGGGAGCTGTTTTTT.

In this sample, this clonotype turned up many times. The CDR3 DNA reads TGTGCCAGCAGCCGACAGGGGCTCACAGATACGCAGTATTTT. Translated: CASSRQGLTDTQYF. The J gene is TRBJ2-3, the V gene TRBV9; 8 bases are shared with TRBD1. The germline gives CDR1 SGDLS, CDR2 YYNGEE. The CDR3 has 14 amino acids. Unmatched junction bases numbered 3, after V lost 4 bases and J lost 2 bases.

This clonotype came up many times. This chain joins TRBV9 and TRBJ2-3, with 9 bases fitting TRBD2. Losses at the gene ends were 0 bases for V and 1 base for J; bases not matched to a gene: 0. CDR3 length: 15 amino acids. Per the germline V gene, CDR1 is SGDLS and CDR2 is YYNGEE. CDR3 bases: TGTGCCAGCAGCGTAGGGACTAGCGGCACAGATACGCAGTATTTT. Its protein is CASSVGTSGTDTQYF.

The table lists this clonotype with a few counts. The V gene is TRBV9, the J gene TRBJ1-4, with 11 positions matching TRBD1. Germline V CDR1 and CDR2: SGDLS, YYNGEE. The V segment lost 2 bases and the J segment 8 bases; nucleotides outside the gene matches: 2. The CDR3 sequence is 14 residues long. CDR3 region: CASSVDRGHEKLFF. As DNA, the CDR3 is TGTGCCAGCAGCGTGGACAGGGGGCACGAAAAACTGTTTTTT.

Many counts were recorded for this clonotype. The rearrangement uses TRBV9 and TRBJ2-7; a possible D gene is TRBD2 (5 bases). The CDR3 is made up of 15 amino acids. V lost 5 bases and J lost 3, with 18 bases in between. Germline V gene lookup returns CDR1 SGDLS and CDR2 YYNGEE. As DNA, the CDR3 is TGTGCCAGCAGTGAACGAGCGGAGGAATACTACGAGCAGTACTTC. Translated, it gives CASSERAEEYYEQYF. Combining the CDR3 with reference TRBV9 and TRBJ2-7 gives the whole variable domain DSGVTQTPKHLITATGQRVTLRCSPRSGDLSVYWYQQSLDQGLQFLIQYYNGEERAKGNILERFSAQQFPDLHSELNLSSLELGDSALYFCASSERAEEYYEQYFGPGTRLTVT.

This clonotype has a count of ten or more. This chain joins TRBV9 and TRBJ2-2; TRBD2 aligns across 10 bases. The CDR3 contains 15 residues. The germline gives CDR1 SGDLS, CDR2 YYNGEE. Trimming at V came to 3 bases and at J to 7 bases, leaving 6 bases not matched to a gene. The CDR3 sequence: CASSAWTSGFGELFF. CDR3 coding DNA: TGTGCCAGCAGCGCGTGGACTAGCGGATTCGGGGAGCTGTTTTTT.

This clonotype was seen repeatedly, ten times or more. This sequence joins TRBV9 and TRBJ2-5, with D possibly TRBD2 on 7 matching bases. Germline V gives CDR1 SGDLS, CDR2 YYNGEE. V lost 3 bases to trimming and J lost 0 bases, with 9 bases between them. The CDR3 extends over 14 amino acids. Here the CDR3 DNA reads TGTGCCAGCAGCGACGGGGGGCACCAAGAGACCCAGTACTTC. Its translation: CASSDGGHQETQYF.

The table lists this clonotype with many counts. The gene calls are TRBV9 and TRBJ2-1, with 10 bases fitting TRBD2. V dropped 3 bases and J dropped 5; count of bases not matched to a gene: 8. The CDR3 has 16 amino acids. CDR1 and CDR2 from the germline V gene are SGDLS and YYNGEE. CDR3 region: CASSGYSGGMNNEQFF. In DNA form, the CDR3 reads TGTGCCAGCAGCGGCTATAGCGGGGGGATGAACAATGAGCAGTTCTTC.

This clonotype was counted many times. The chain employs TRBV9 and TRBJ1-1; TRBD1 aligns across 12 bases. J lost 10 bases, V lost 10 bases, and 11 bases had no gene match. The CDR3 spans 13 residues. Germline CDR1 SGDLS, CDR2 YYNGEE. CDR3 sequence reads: CACSSGTGGRAFF. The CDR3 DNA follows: TGTGCCTGTTCCTCCGGGACAGGGGGCAGAGCTTTCTTT.

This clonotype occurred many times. The CDR3 is CASSVVSGGAETQYF. The CDR3 bases are TGTGCCAGCAGCGTAGTAAGCGGGGGGGCAGAGACCCAGTACTTC. The chain carries TRBV9 and TRBJ2-5; 10 bases map to TRBD2. The CDR3 length is 15 residues. The V segment lost 0 bases and the J segment 4 bases; nucleotides outside the gene matches: 3. Germline V gene data show CDR1 as SGDLS and CDR2 as YYNGEE.

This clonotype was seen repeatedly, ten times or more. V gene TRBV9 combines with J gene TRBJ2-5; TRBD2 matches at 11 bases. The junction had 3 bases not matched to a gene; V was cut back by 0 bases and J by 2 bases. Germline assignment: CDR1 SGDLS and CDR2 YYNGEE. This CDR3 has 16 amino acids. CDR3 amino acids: CASSVVASGGQETQYF. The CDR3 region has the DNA TGTGCCAGCAGCGTAGTGGCTAGCGGGGGGCAAGAGACCCAGTACTTC.

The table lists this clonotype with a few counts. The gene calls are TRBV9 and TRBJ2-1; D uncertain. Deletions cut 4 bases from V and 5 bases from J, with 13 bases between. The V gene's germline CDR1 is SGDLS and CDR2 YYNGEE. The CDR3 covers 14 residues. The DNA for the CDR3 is TGTGCCAGCAGCTCCCAGCCCCTGAACAATGAGCAGTTCTTC. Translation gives CASSSQPLNNEQFF.